This T cell receptor beta chain derives from a study of blood T cell repertoires in COVID-19. In the study overall: PBMCs, B-cell-depleted T cells, or T cells were the source of the cDNA or gDNA that made up the material.

Residents of 24 US areas, aged about 18 to 89 years, made up the participants. Repertoires were generated with immunoSEQ multiplex PCR, while TCRdb's copy carries only in-frame clones and drops some. Among about 150,000 clones listed, around four fifths were seen once. The receptor was isolated from a woman in her thirties or forties who had recovered from COVID-19. The sequenced material came from PBMCs or T cells enriched from blood (not recorded which).

DNA of the CDR3: TGCGCCAGCAGCCAAGTCTATGAGAACACTGAAGCTTTCTTT. Translation: CASSQVYENTEAFF. The rearrangement joins TRBV4-1 to TRBJ1-1, with no clear D. The CDR3 is 14 amino acids. V was clipped by 1 base and J by 1 base, with 7 bases between them. CDR1 MGHRA and CDR2 YSYEKL come from the germline V gene.